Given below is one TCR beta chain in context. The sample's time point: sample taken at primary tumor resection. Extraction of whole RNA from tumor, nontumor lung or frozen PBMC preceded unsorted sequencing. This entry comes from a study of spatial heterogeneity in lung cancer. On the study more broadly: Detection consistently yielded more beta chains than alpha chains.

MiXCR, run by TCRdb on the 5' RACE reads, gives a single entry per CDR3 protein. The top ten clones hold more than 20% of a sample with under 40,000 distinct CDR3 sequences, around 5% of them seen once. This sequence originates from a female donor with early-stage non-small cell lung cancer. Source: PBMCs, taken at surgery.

CDR3 bases: TGCGCCAGCAGCTTGGAAGGTCTTGAAGCTTTCTTT. Translated: CASSLEGLEAFF. The chain joins TRBV5-1 to TRBJ1-1; D is undetermined. The CDR3 consists of 12 residues. CDR1 is SGHRS and CDR2 is YFSETQ in the germline V gene. The V gene lost 0 bases and the J gene lost 7 bases, with 7 bases spanning the gap.